These 26 T cell receptor beta chains originate from one sample sequenced in a study of healthy donors' naive CD4 and CD8 T cells. TCR libraries were built from 500 to 600 ng of total RNA by linear amplification. TCRdb independently ran MiXCR on the reads; one entry per CDR3 protein. Here the sample spans around 180,000 distinct CDR3 sequences, around three quarters being singletons. Sequences were obtained from naive CD4+ and CD8+ T cells sorted from blood, pooled from several donors. Receptor source: a pool of human donors in good health; the sample pools cells from several healthy donors.

In this sample, this clonotype turned up a few times. This chain uses TRBV10-3 with TRBJ2-3; 11 positions match TRBD2. The CDR3 is 16 residues long. Germline CDR1 is ENHRY and CDR2 is SYGVKD. Losses at the gene ends were 5 bases for V and 2 bases for J; bases not matched to a gene: 6. The CDR3 DNA follows: TGTGCCATCAGTAATGGACTAGCGGGTTCCACAGATACGCAGTATTTT. It yields the protein CAISNGLAGSTDTQYF.

The CDR3 spells CASSISQGSEAFF. The CDR3, as DNA: TGTGCCAGTAGTATCAGCCAGGGCTCGGAAGCTTTCTTT. This chain uses TRBV19 with TRBJ1-1; perhaps TRBD1 as D (5 bases). CDR1 is LNHDA and CDR2 is SQIVND in the germline V gene (reference sequence). The CDR3 covers 13 residues. V was shortened by 3 bases and J by 8 bases, with 13 bases between the two germline ends.

For the CDR3, the DNA is TGTGCCAGCAGCTCCAAAGGACCCTTTTATCTCACAGATACGCAGTATTTT. Protein sequence: CASSSKGPFYLTDTQYF. This rearrangement joins TRBV11-2 to TRBJ2-3; D gene unclear. In germline, CDR1 is SGHAT, CDR2 FQNNGV. This CDR3 has 17 amino acids. Trimming left V 4 bases short and J 2 bases short, with 19 bases between.

The rearrangement uses TRBV15 and TRBJ2-7; maybe TRBD1 (6 bases). Germline CDR1 LNHNV, CDR2 YYDKDF (reference sequence). Trimming stripped 0 bases from V and 3 bases from J, with 9 bases between. This CDR3 contains 14 residues. The CDR3 DNA is TGTGCCACCAGCAGAGAGACAGGTTTCTACGAGCAGTACTTC. It specifies CATSRETGFYEQYF.

The chain joins TRBV11-2 to TRBJ1-2; TRBD1 matches at 10 bases. The V and J ends lost 9 bases and 7 bases, in that order; junction bases with no gene match: 11. Germline CDR1 is SGHAT and CDR2 is FQNNGV. The CDR3 totals 14 residues. CDR3 sequence (DNA): TGTGCCAGTAGCCGCTCTAGGGACAGGGGTGGCTACACCTTC. Residues: CASSRSRDRGGYTF.

This chain connects TRBV27 to TRBJ2-7; D not certain. Trimming removed 5 bases at V and 3 bases at J, with 20 bases between. Germline CDR1 and CDR2: MNHEY and SMNVEV (reference sequence). CDR3 length: 16 amino acids. This chain's CDR3 is CASSPFAYAPFYEQYF. The CDR3 coding sequence is TGTGCCAGCAGTCCCTTCGCCTATGCCCCTTTCTACGAGCAGTACTTC.

This clonotype was seen a handful of times. The chain couples TRBV18 to TRBJ2-1; 8 bases fit TRBD1. The germline V gene has CDR1 KGHSH and CDR2 LQKENI. V gave up 3 bases and J gave up 9 bases; unmatched junction bases: 7. The CDR3 contains 14 residues. The CDR3 bases are TGTGCCAGCTCACCCGGGACAGGAGAGAGTGAGCAGTTCTTC. This codes for CASSPGTGESEQFF.

The V and J genes are TRBV19 and TRBJ2-1, with 11 positions matching TRBD2. V dropped 7 bases and J dropped 8; count of bases not matched to a gene: 10. CDR3 size: 15 residues. From germline, CDR1 is LNHDA and CDR2 SQIVND (reference sequence). This CDR3 reads CASNAGTSGRDEQFF. The CDR3 DNA is TGTGCCAGTAATGCCGGGACTAGCGGACGAGATGAGCAGTTCTTC.

This clonotype came up once. V is TRBV7-2 and J is TRBJ1-6, with 7 bases fitting TRBD1. Germline V gives CDR1 SGHTA, CDR2 FQGNSA. CDR3 length: 17 amino acids. V dropped 2 bases and J dropped 0; count of bases not matched to a gene: 4. The DNA for the CDR3 is TGTGCCAGCAGCTTAACGGGACAGAGCTCCTATAATTCACCCCTCCACTTT. Translating it yields CASSLTGQSSYNSPLHF.

This chain links TRBV27 with TRBJ2-7; the D gene is possibly TRBD2 (5 bases). Between the trimmed V and J ends, which lost 3 bases and 2 bases, there was a span of 14 bases. The germline V gene encodes CDR1 MNHEY and CDR2 SMNVEV (reference sequence). CDR3 length: 15 amino acids. The CDR3 DNA is TGTGCCAGCAGTTTCAGTGGGAGAGGGCCCTACGAGCAGTACTTC. This encodes CASSFSGRGPYEQYF.

The V gene is TRBV5-5, the J gene TRBJ2-6; a possible D gene is TRBD2 (7 bases). CDR1 and CDR2 from the germline V gene are SGHKS and YYEKEE (reference sequence). Trimming removed 0 bases from V and 4 bases from J, with 11 bases in between. CDR3 length equals 16 residues. The CDR3 DNA reads as TGTGCCAGCAGCTTGGTCGGGGGGCCAGGGGCCAACGTCCTGACTTTC. Encoded protein: CASSLVGGPGANVLTF.

J is TRBJ2-7 and V is TRBV29-1; 9 bases align to TRBD2. The trim removed 4 bases at V and 0 bases at J, leaving 7 bases unmatched. Germline V gives CDR1 SQVTM, CDR2 ANQGSEA. The CDR3 is 15 amino acids. As DNA, the CDR3 is TGCAGCGTTGCAGTTCCTAGCGGGGACTCCTACGAGCAGTACGTC. It specifies CSVAVPSGDSYEQYV.

This chain connects TRBV29-1 to TRBJ1-1; no reliable D call. This CDR3 has 10 residues. Deletions cut 7 bases from V and 10 bases from J, with 13 bases between. Germline V gene sequence: CDR1 SQVTM, CDR2 ANQGSEA. The CDR3 DNA is TGCAGCGCTATCGAGACAAGAGCTTTCTTT. Protein product: CSAIETRAFF.

The chain is built from TRBV12-3 or TRBV12-4 and TRBJ2-5, with a weak D call TRBD2 (5 bases). The CDR3 runs 15 residues. With 6 bases removed from V and 4 bases from J, the gap between germline ends came to 18 bases. The CDR3 DNA follows: TGTGCCAGCAGAAACGGCCTTCCGGGGTCAGAGACCCAGTACTTC. Its translation: CASRNGLPGSETQYF.

This clonotype has only a few counts. The V call is TRBV5-1, the J call TRBJ1-1; TRBD1 matches at 8 bases. CDR1 is SGHRS, CDR2 YFSETQ, per germline. This CDR3 is built from 13 residues. The V segment lost 3 bases and the J segment 6 bases; nucleotides outside the gene matches: 4. CDR3 nucleotides: TGCGCCAGCAGCTCAGGGGGCAGGGCTGAAGCTTTCTTT. It yields the protein CASSSGGRAEAFF.

The chain couples TRBV19 to TRBJ1-5, with D uncertain. Trimming removed 3 bases from V and 2 bases from J, with 8 bases in between. CDR1 is LNHDA and CDR2 is SQIVND in the germline V gene (reference sequence). This CDR3 region has 14 residues. The CDR3 DNA sequence: TGTGCCAGTAGTATTCGGGTGGGCAATCAGCCCCAGCATTTT. Protein sequence: CASSIRVGNQPQHF.

The chain is built from TRBV19 and TRBJ1-5, with 8 positions matching TRBD1. This CDR3 contains 12 residues. The germline gives CDR1 LNHDA, CDR2 SQIVND (reference sequence). Trimming at V came to 9 bases and at J to 7 bases, leaving 5 bases not matched to a gene. The CDR3: CASDRGGQPQHF. In DNA, the CDR3 is TGTGCCAGCGACAGGGGCGGCCAGCCCCAGCATTTT.

The count of this clonotype is one. The V call is TRBV12-5, the J call TRBJ1-1; TRBD1 aligns across 8 bases. The CDR3 has 13 residues. Germline V gives CDR1 LGHNT, CDR2 FRNRAP. V shed 2 bases, J shed 9 bases, and the junction held 5 bases outside the gene matches. This chain's CDR3 is CASGLIRQGKAFF. The CDR3 bases are TGTGCTAGTGGTTTGATACGACAGGGGAAAGCTTTCTTT.

The V and J genes are TRBV6-6 and TRBJ1-2; D might be TRBD1 (5 bases). Per the germline V gene, CDR1 is MNHNY and CDR2 is SVGAGI (reference sequence). The CDR3 loop spans 14 amino acids. Trimming removed 5 bases at V and 5 bases at J, with 15 bases between. The CDR3 region is CASSPSRARYGYTF. The CDR3 DNA follows: TGTGCCAGCAGTCCGTCCAGGGCTCGGTATGGCTACACCTTC.

This chain links TRBV15 with TRBJ2-5, with 10 positions matching TRBD1. V was pared by 4 bases and J by 4 bases, with 3 bases of the junction left unmatched. Germline loops: CDR1 LNHNV, CDR2 YYDKDF (reference sequence). The CDR3 is 14 amino acids. CDR3 DNA sequence: TGTGCCACCAGCAAACGGGACAGGGGAGAGACCCAGTACTTC. This sequence encodes CATSKRDRGETQYF.

The chain has TRBV30 and TRBJ2-1, with 7 bases matching TRBD1. This CDR3 has 15 amino acids. Germline lookup yields CDR1 GTSNPN and CDR2 SVGIG (reference sequence). J was trimmed by 7 bases and V by 0 bases; bases with no gene match: 9. CDR3 region: CAWSVGTAGSNEQFF. CDR3 nucleotide sequence: TGTGCCTGGAGTGTAGGGACAGCAGGAAGTAATGAGCAGTTCTTC.

This clonotype was detected only once. This chain links TRBV6-5 with TRBJ2-3; a weak D match, TRBD2 (6 bases). The ends were cut back, 7 bases at V and 0 bases at J, with 11 bases in the middle. The CDR3 is 14 residues long. Germline V gives CDR1 MNHEY, CDR2 SVGAGI. The CDR3: CASKVDYSTDTQYF. The CDR3 DNA sequence: TGTGCCAGCAAGGTGGACTACAGCACAGATACGCAGTATTTT.

This chain connects TRBV5-6 to TRBJ1-2; 8 bases align to TRBD1. Germline V gene lookup returns CDR1 SGHDT and CDR2 YYEEEE. This CDR3 has 15 residues. After removal of 4 bases from V and 5 bases from J, the junction contained 10 bases not matched to a gene. This chain's CDR3 is CASSQYGTGVYGYTF. The DNA of the CDR3 is TGTGCCAGCAGCCAATACGGGACAGGAGTATATGGCTACACCTTC.

The chain recombines TRBV29-1 with TRBJ2-7, with TRBD1 matching over 7 bases. Trimming took 3 bases from V and 7 from J; bases not matched to a gene: 3. The CDR3 totals 11 residues. Germline V gene lookup returns CDR1 SQVTM and CDR2 ANQGSEA. CDR3: CSVDRGQEQYF. Written as DNA, the CDR3 is TGCAGCGTTGATAGGGGGCAAGAGCAGTACTTC.

The chain joins TRBV24-1 to TRBJ2-7; D uncertain. CDR1 is KGHDR, CDR2 SFDVKD, per germline. Trimming cost V 4 bases and J 7 bases, with 13 bases left between them. The CDR3 is made up of 13 amino acids. The CDR3 spells CATSDPGRQEQYF. CDR3 coding DNA: TGTGCCACCAGTGACCCCGGACGGCAGGAGCAGTACTTC.

The V gene is TRBV27, the J gene TRBJ1-2, with D perhaps TRBD1 (5 bases). V was pared by 7 bases and J by 13 bases, with 10 bases between. CDR1 is MNHEY and CDR2 is SMNVEV in the germline V gene (reference sequence). The CDR3 loop spans 9 amino acids. The CDR3 DNA is TGTGCCAGCAAAAGGGGAGGCACCTTC. Amino acids: CASKRGGTF.